Included here is one T cell receptor beta chain sequence, with context. Its antigen is still unknown. This sample is part of a study of OX40 agonist ivuxolimab in advanced cancers. On the study more broadly: Intravenous ivuxolimab at 0.01 to 10 mg/kg was given to patients every 2 weeks. Whole-study findings and limits: CD8+ T cells were the subset that, on average, had more expanded clones than CD4+.

Sequenced by immunoSEQ multiplex PCR; TCRdb stores in-frame clones only, minus some. The profile shows about 62,000 clones, about four fifths of them singletons. The sequence derives from an adult with an advanced solid tumor such as melanoma, head and neck, liver or kidney cancer. Sequences were derived from CD4+ or CD8+ T cells sorted from blood, sampled in a trial of the OX40 agonist ivuxolimab.

CDR3 loop: CASSWGRYNEQFF. In nucleotides, the CDR3 is TGTGCCAGCAGCTGGGGTAGGTACAATGAGCAGTTCTTC. The V call is TRBV7-3, the J call TRBJ2-1; D ambiguous. The length of the CDR3 is 13 residues. V was trimmed by 4 bases and J by 4 bases, leaving 8 bases between them. Germline assignment: CDR1 SGHTA and CDR2 FQGTGA.